This TCR beta chain is from a study of response to subunit inactivated influenza vaccine. The CDR3 extends over 13 amino acids. V was pared by 1 base and J by 7 bases, with 13 bases between. Germline V lookup: CDR1 DFQATT, CDR2 SNEGSKA (reference sequence). MiXCR, run by TCRdb on the RT-PCR reads, gives a single entry per CDR3 protein. The sample consists of 500,000 to 550,000 distinct CDR3 sequences, roughly 25% of them appearing once. Only a few counts were recorded for this clonotype. These data are also associated with another study on T cells expressing NK-cell markers. That work contributes: Researchers built TCR beta cDNA using 5'RACE template switching with UMIs. Eight donors were sequenced, seven testing HCMV-seropositive and one testing seronegative. Several experiments confined sorting to alpha-beta TCR T cells with an anti-gamma-delta TCR antibody. Whether expanded NKG2C+ T cell clones were HCMV specific stayed uncertain.

Specimen: CD4+ T cells sorted from PBMCs, collected about 12 days after vaccination. The chain uses TRBV20-1 and TRBJ1-2; D gene uncertain. The receptor comes from a man aged 45-60 years who received an inactivated influenza vaccine. CDR3 nucleotide sequence: TGCAGTGCTAGAGCCGGCCTCCAGGCTGGCTACACCTTC. This gives the protein CSARAGLQAGYTF.